Following are 5 T cell receptor beta chains from one sample sequenced in a study of blood T cells in healthy people across ages. Alongside a J-beta primer mix, a sample-barcoded 5' primer served in a second PCR lasting roughly 7 to 11 cycles. Via MiXCR, TCRdb re-called the 5' RACE reads, giving one row per CDR3 protein. The sample yields some 780,000 distinct CDR3 sequences, around 50% seen once. The sample comprised blood. All receptors come from a man in his forties or fifties in good health.

The chain links TRBV20-1 to TRBJ2-1, with a possible D match to TRBD2 (6 bases). Trimming took off 6 bases at V and 0 bases at J, with 18 bases between the two ends. CDR1 DFQATT and CDR2 SNEGSKA come from the germline V gene (reference sequence). The CDR3 spans 16 residues. The CDR3 spells CSARDFRKDSYNEQFF. The CDR3 bases are TGCAGTGCCCGGGACTTTCGGAAAGACTCCTACAATGAGCAGTTCTTC.

CDR3 in amino acids: CASSLEVAGGLSTQYF. The CDR3 DNA is TGTGCCAGCAGCTTAGAAGTAGCGGGGGGACTAAGTACGCAGTATTTT. This chain links TRBV7-6 with TRBJ2-3; 10 nucleotides agree with TRBD2. The CDR3 spans 16 residues. The germline V gene has CDR1 SGHVS and CDR2 FNYEAQ. Losses at the gene ends were 1 base for V and 8 bases for J; bases not matched to a gene: 9. Based on the CDR3 plus reference TRBV7-6 and TRBJ2-3, the full variable domain is GAGVSQSPRYKVTKRGQDVALRCDPISGHVSLYWYRQALGQGPEFLTYFNYEAQQDKSGLPNDRFSAERPEGSISTLTIQRTEQRDSAMYRCASSLEVAGGLSTQYFGPGTRLTVL.

The sample holds many counts of this clonotype. This may stem from a read error, because a much larger clone lies one nucleotide away. This chain connects TRBV6-6 to TRBJ2-4; 7 bases are shared with TRBD2. Per the germline V gene, CDR1 is MNHNY and CDR2 is SVGAGI (reference sequence). With 6 bases clipped from V and 7 bases from J, the junction kept 9 bases outside the gene matches. This CDR3 is built from 14 residues. CDR3 coding DNA: TGTGCCAGCAGGATAGCTAGCGGTGGGAACATTCAGTACTTC. It encodes CASRIASGGNIQYF.

Only one count was recorded for this clonotype. The V call is TRBV6-2 or TRBV6-3, the J call TRBJ1-5; 9 bases are shared with TRBD1. From germline, CDR1 is MNHEY and CDR2 SVGEGT. CDR3 length: 13 residues. Losses at the gene ends were 0 bases for V and 14 bases for J; bases not matched to a gene: 5. The CDR3 coding sequence is TGTGCCAGCAGTTACTCTGGGACAGGGTCGGAGCATTTT. Amino acids: CASSYSGTGSEHF.

The genes are TRBV29-1 and TRBJ2-5, with 8 bases aligning to TRBD1. Per the germline V gene, CDR1 is SQVTM and CDR2 is ANQGSEA. J lost 4 bases, V lost 3 bases, and 10 bases had no gene match. The CDR3 runs to 15 residues. The CDR3 sequence: CSVDRRADRGETQYF. The CDR3 region has the DNA TGCAGCGTTGACCGCCGGGCTGACAGGGGAGAGACCCAGTACTTC.